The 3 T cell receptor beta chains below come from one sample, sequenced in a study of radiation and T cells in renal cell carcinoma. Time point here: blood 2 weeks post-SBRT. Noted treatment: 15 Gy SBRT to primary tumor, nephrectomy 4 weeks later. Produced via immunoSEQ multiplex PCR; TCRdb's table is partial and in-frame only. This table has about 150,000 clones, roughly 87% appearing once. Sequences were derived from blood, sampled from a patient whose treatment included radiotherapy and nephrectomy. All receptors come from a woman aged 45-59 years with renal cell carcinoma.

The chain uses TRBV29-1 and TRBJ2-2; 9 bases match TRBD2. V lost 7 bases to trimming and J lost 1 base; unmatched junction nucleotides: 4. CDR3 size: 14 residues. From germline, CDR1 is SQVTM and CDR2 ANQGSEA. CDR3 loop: CSATSGQNTGELFF. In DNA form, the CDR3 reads TGCAGCGCTACTAGCGGGCAGAACACCGGGGAGCTGTTTTTT.

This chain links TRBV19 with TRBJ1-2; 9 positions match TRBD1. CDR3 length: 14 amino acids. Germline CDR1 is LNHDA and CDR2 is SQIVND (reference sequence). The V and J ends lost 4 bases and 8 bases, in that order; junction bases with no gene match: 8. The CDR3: CASSNLQGADGYTF. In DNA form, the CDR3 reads TGTGCCAGTAGTAACCTACAGGGGGCGGACGGCTACACCTTC.

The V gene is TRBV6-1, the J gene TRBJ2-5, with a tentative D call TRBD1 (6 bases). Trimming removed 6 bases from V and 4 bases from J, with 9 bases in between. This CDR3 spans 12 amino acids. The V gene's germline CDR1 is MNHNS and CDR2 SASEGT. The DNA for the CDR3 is TGTGCCAGCAGCCCGGACAGAGAGACCCAGTACTTC. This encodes CASSPDRETQYF.